This T cell receptor (beta chain) was documented in a study of blood T cell repertoires in COVID-19. Some clones are missing from TCRdb's copy, which holds only in-frame ones; the method was immunoSEQ multiplex PCR. The table shows 150,000 to 180,000 clones, with 80% to 90% occurring only once. The study recruited people aged about 18 to 89 years across under 25 US areas. The CDR3 covers 16 residues. The trim removed 4 bases at V and 3 bases at J, leaving 9 bases unmatched. Germline V CDR1 and CDR2: SGHRS, YFSETQ. The chain links TRBV5-1 to TRBJ1-1, with 10 bases lining up with TRBD1. Material for sequencing was PBMCs or T cells enriched from blood (not recorded which). The source is a man aged 50 to 59 who had recovered from COVID-19. This CDR3 is CASSGGQGSSDTEAFF. CDR3 coding DNA: TGCGCCAGCAGCGGGGGACAGGGGAGTTCGGACACTGAAGCTTTCTTT.